This T cell receptor (beta chain) was identified during a study of T cell responses to AZD1222 COVID-19 vaccine. Assay used: immunoSEQ multiplex PCR; TCRdb lists only in-frame clones, some missing. The data hold tens of thousands of clones, with more than 85% observed a single time. CDR3 length: 17 residues. V lost 3 bases to trimming and J lost 1 base, with 15 bases between them. The germline gives CDR1 MGHRA, CDR2 YSYEKL. The sequencing here drew on peripheral blood, taken on day 0 of AZD1222 vaccination. This chain links TRBV4-1 with TRBJ2-2; unclear D gene. This clonotype originated in an adult in good health. The CDR3 spells CASSQGKQPQNTGELFF. In DNA, the CDR3 is TGCGCCAGCAGCCAGGGGAAACAGCCACAGAACACCGGGGAGCTGTTTTTT.